One and the same sample provided the 24 T cell receptor beta chains below, sequenced in a study. One entry per CDR3 protein, called by TCRdb with MiXCR from the 5' RACE reads. In the table there are 60,000 to 65,000 distinct CDR3 sequences, around 30% of which are singletons. Material: tumor-infiltrating naive CD4+ T cells sorted from the breast tumor. Indicated subset: naive CD4+ T cells, CD4+CD45RA+CD25-. These receptors were obtained from a female donor with breast cancer.

This chain links TRBV16 with TRBJ1-1, with D possibly TRBD1 on 5 matching bases. The V and J ends lost 4 bases and 1 base respectively, with 10 bases between them. This CDR3 spans 14 amino acids. Per the germline V gene, CDR1 is KGHSY and CDR2 is FQNENV. The CDR3 here is CASSRLTANTEAFF. The CDR3 coding sequence is TGTGCCAGCAGCCGCTTGACAGCGAACACTGAAGCTTTCTTT.

This rearrangement joins TRBV7-2 to TRBJ2-2, with D possibly TRBD2 on 8 matching bases. CDR3 length: 16 amino acids. Germline-derived CDR1 and CDR2 are SGHTA and FQGNSA. V lost 5 bases and J 7 bases, leaving 20 bases between the germline ends. Written as DNA, the CDR3 is TGTGCCAGCAGCACAGGGGTTAGCGGGACTTTCGGGGAGCTGTTTTTT. Its protein is CASSTGVSGTFGELFF.

The chain has TRBV7-9 and TRBJ2-1, with 11 bases identical to TRBD1. V shed 6 bases, J shed 7 bases, and the junction held 8 bases outside the gene matches. The CDR3 extends over 15 amino acids. Germline V lookup: CDR1 SEHNR, CDR2 FQNEAQ (reference sequence). CDR3 coding DNA: TGTGCCAGCAGTTCACCGGGACAGGGGGTGAATGAGCAGTTCTTC. Amino acid sequence: CASSSPGQGVNEQFF.

This clonotype has at least ten counts. The V and J genes are TRBV9 and TRBJ2-3; possibly TRBD2 for D (5 bases). Trimming removed 4 bases at V and 4 bases at J, with 10 bases between. Germline V gene lookup returns CDR1 SGDLS and CDR2 YYNGEE. The CDR3 loop spans 13 amino acids. The CDR3 DNA reads as TGTGCCAGCAGCCCTCTCGGGGCAGATACGCAGTATTTT. Its translation is CASSPLGADTQYF.

The chain links TRBV5-5 to TRBJ1-2; a possible D gene is TRBD1 (6 bases). The CDR3 has 15 amino acids. V was cut by 5 bases and J by 0 bases, with 14 bases left in between. CDR1 SGHKS and CDR2 YYEKEE come from the germline V gene (reference sequence). CDR3 nucleotides: TGTGCCAGCAGAGATTGGACAGATACTAACTATGGCTACACCTTC. It codes for CASRDWTDTNYGYTF.

A note on this clonotype: A much larger clone lies a single base off, so this may be a read error. This chain connects TRBV5-1 to TRBJ1-4, with D unresolved. The germline V gene has CDR1 SGHRS and CDR2 YFSETQ. The CDR3 totals 15 residues. The DNA of the CDR3 is TGCGCCAGCAGCTTGGACGGCAGAACTAATGAAGAACTGTTTTTT. Its protein product is CASSLDGRTNEELFF.

Remarks on this clonotype: The junction does not match germline at one end; this may be a read error. The chain's CDR3 is CTSSRAGGFNEQFF. Written as DNA, the CDR3 is TGTACCAGCAGTAGAGCGGGGGGCTTTAATGAGCAGTTCTTC. The chain recombines TRBV6-1 with TRBJ2-1; 9 positions agree with TRBD2. From germline, CDR1 is MNHNS and CDR2 SASEGT. The CDR3 is made up of 14 amino acids.

With respect to this clonotype: A much larger clone sits a single nucleotide away, making a read error possible. V is TRBV6-1 and J is TRBJ1-6; the D is unclear. Germline values: CDR1 MNHNS, CDR2 SASEGT. CDR3 size: 14 residues. CDR3 coding DNA: TGTGCCAGCAGTCCCCAAACTGCTAATTCACCCCGCCACTTT. Its protein product is CASSPQTANSPRHF.

The table lists this clonotype with many counts. This sequence joins TRBV4-2 and TRBJ1-2; 7 bases match TRBD1. The CDR3 runs 15 residues. Germline CDR1 LGHNA, CDR2 YNFKEQ. V was clipped by 0 bases and J by 8 bases; unmatched bases: 9. The CDR3 protein is CASSQDLKGAWGYTF. The DNA for the CDR3 is TGTGCCAGCAGCCAAGATCTGAAGGGGGCTTGGGGCTACACCTTC.

Many counts were recorded for this clonotype. The chain joins TRBV7-9 to TRBJ2-7; weak D call: TRBD1 (5 bases). This CDR3 spans 14 amino acids. V was shortened by 3 bases and J by 7 bases, with 16 bases between the two germline ends. Per germline, CDR1 SEHNR and CDR2 FQNEAQ (reference sequence). The chain's CDR3 is CASSLSGIRKEQYF. The DNA for the CDR3 is TGTGCCAGCAGCTTGTCAGGGATTAGGAAGGAGCAGTACTTC.

The chain has TRBV12-3 or TRBV12-4 and TRBJ2-3; D gene uncertain. This CDR3 contains 15 residues. V dropped 8 bases and J dropped 2 bases, with 17 bases sitting between them. The CDR3 is CASRPRYPYTDTQYF. DNA of the CDR3: TGTGCCAGCCGGCCTAGGTACCCGTACACAGATACGCAGTATTTT.

The chain has TRBV12-3 or TRBV12-4 and TRBJ2-5; D gene ambiguous. Trimming removed 8 bases from V and 0 bases from J, with 13 bases in between. This CDR3 contains 14 residues. The chain's CDR3 is CASRNLKNQETQYF. The DNA for the CDR3 is TGTGCCAGCCGGAATCTCAAAAACCAAGAGACCCAGTACTTC.

This chain joins TRBV9 and TRBJ1-3; 7 bases map to TRBD1. CDR1 is SGDLS, CDR2 YYNGEE, per germline. The CDR3 is 17 amino acids. The V and J ends lost 2 bases and 4 bases, in that order; junction bases with no gene match: 12. The CDR3 DNA follows: TGTGCCAGCAGCGTCTCAACAGGGGCTTATCCCGGAAACACCATATATTTT. Encoded protein: CASSVSTGAYPGNTIYF.

The J gene is TRBJ1-4, the V gene TRBV5-1; the D is unclear. CDR1 is SGHRS, CDR2 YFSETQ, per germline. The CDR3 is 14 amino acids. Trimming left V 3 bases short and J 8 bases short, with 14 bases between. The CDR3 bases are TGCGCCAGCAGCTCGGAGCCAGGAAACGAAAAACTGTTTTTT. Translated: CASSSEPGNEKLFF.

The chain is built from TRBV3-1 and TRBJ2-1; D remains unclear. Per germline, CDR1 LGHDT and CDR2 YNNKEL (reference sequence). The CDR3 is 13 residues long. Trimming took off 1 base at V and 8 bases at J, with 9 bases between the two ends. For the CDR3, the DNA is TGTGCCAGCAGCCAAGGAGTAGAGGATGAGCAGTTCTTC. It encodes CASSQGVEDEQFF.

The table lists this clonotype with a few counts. The chain couples TRBV5-1 to TRBJ1-2, with D unresolved. The CDR3 length is 14 residues. Trimming pared 0 bases from V and 4 bases from J, leaving 10 bases between. Germline V gene sequence: CDR1 SGHRS, CDR2 YFSETQ. The CDR3 region is CASSLDKPFYGYTF. CDR3 in DNA: TGCGCCAGCAGCTTGGATAAACCCTTCTATGGCTACACCTTC.

This clonotype was counted ten times or more. CDR3 sequence reads: CASTRGGRQPQHF. CDR3 nucleotides: TGTGCCAGCACCCGGGGAGGGCGTCAGCCCCAGCATTTT. This rearrangement joins TRBV6-5 to TRBJ1-5; no reliable D call. CDR1 is MNHEY, CDR2 SVGAGI, per germline. The length of the CDR3 is 13 residues. Trimming removed 7 bases at V and 6 bases at J, with 13 bases between.

Concerning this clonotype itself: A single base separates this from a much larger clone, so it may be a read error. The J gene is TRBJ2-2, the V gene TRBV7-2, with TRBD2 matching 12 bases. Germline V lookup: CDR1 SGHTA, CDR2 FQGNSA. V was clipped by 8 bases and J by 0 bases; unmatched bases: 4. The CDR3 covers 16 residues. In DNA form, the CDR3 reads TGTGCCAGCGGGCGGACTAGCGGGACGAACACCGGGGAGCTGTTTTTT. Protein sequence: CASGRTSGTNTGELFF.

The chain is built from TRBV5-1 and TRBJ2-3; D gene uncertain. Trimming removed 0 bases at V and 6 bases at J, with 11 bases between. Germline CDR1 SGHRS, CDR2 YFSETQ. The length of the CDR3 is 14 residues. CDR3 region: CASSLEDIGDTQYF. DNA for the CDR3: TGCGCCAGCAGCTTGGAAGATATTGGGGATACGCAGTATTTT.

Only a few counts were recorded for this clonotype. This chain uses TRBV14 with TRBJ2-7, with TRBD2 identical over 10 bases. Germline V gene data show CDR1 as SGHDN and CDR2 as FVKESK. The trim removed 2 bases at V and 6 bases at J, leaving 10 bases unmatched. There are 16 residues in the CDR3. For the CDR3, the DNA is TGTGCCAGCAGCCAAAGGGTTGGGACTAGCGCATTCGAGCAGTACTTC. Protein sequence: CASSQRVGTSAFEQYF.

Only a few counts were recorded for this clonotype. The chain recombines TRBV4-2 with TRBJ2-1; a possible D gene is TRBD1 (6 bases). This CDR3 region has 14 residues. The V end was cut by 4 bases, the J end by 8 bases, with 15 bases between. From germline, CDR1 is LGHNA and CDR2 YNFKEQ. The CDR3 DNA follows: TGTGCCAGCAGCCCAAACCCTCCAGGGGATGAGCAGTTCTTC. Translated: CASSPNPPGDEQFF.

This clonotype was detected many times. This chain connects TRBV6-5 to TRBJ1-1; D is unresolved. This CDR3 has 15 amino acids. CDR1 is MNHEY and CDR2 is SVGAGI in the germline V gene. Trimming removed 1 base from V and 0 bases from J, with 9 bases in between. The DNA of the CDR3 is TGTGCCAGCAGTTACTTCCCGATTCTGAACACTGAAGCTTTCTTT. Translation gives CASSYFPILNTEAFF.

The chain couples TRBV28 to TRBJ2-4; TRBD1 matches 8 bases. The J segment lost 5 bases and the V segment lost 5 bases, leaving 8 bases of the junction unmatched. Germline loops: CDR1 MDHEN, CDR2 SYDVKM. The CDR3 runs 15 residues. CDR3 in amino acids: CASSPSGTGQNIQYF. The CDR3 region has the DNA TGTGCCAGCAGTCCCTCCGGGACAGGCCAAAACATTCAGTACTTC.

The V gene is TRBV20-1, the J gene TRBJ2-3, with 7 nucleotides matching TRBD2. V lost 4 bases to trimming and J lost 0 bases; unmatched junction nucleotides: 4. This CDR3 has 14 residues. Germline CDR1 DFQATT, CDR2 SNEGSKA (reference sequence). The CDR3 here is CSAKHSGSTDTQYF. CDR3 bases: TGCAGTGCTAAACATAGCGGGAGCACAGATACGCAGTATTTT.